Each of the 29 T cell receptor beta chains below was sequenced from the same sample in a study of radiotherapy plus CTLA-4 blockade in lung cancer. Clones were sequenced by immunoSEQ multiplex PCR, and TCRdb holds only the in-frame ones, with some missing. The sample holds tens of thousands of clones; 70% to 85% are singletons and the top ten take about 0.79%. This sample comprised peripheral blood, obtained from a patient treated with radiotherapy plus ipilimumab. The receptors here all came from a human donor with non-small cell lung cancer who had stable disease on radiotherapy plus ipilimumab.

This clone was observed a single time. Additional DNA sequences in this sample encode the identical CDR3. The chain couples TRBV14 to TRBJ1-6; D gene unclear. The CDR3 totals 14 residues. Germline V CDR1 and CDR2: SGHDN, FVKESK. Trimming removed 0 bases at V and 7 bases at J, with 7 bases between. DNA of the CDR3: TGTGCCAGCAGCCAAGAAACTGGGAATTCACCCCTCCACTTT. This translates into CASSQETGNSPLHF. Drawing the rest from reference TRBV14 and TRBJ1-6, the complete variable domain is EAGVTQFPSHSVIEKGQTVTLRCDPISGHDNLYWYRRVMGKEIKFLLHFVKESKQDESGMPNNRFLAERTGGTYSTLKVQPAELEDSGVYFCASSQETGNSPLHFGNGTRLTVT.

The chain joins TRBV5-4 to TRBJ2-3; D perhaps matches TRBD2 (6 bases). The ends were cut back, 4 bases at V and 12 bases at J, with 18 bases in the middle. The CDR3 is 13 amino acids. The germline CDR1 and CDR2 sequences are SGHNT and YYREEE (reference sequence). CDR3 region: CASSPAGRDGQYF. The CDR3 DNA follows: TGTGCCAGCAGCCCAGCGGGCCGGGACGGCCAGTATTTT.

The J gene is TRBJ2-7, the V gene TRBV10-3, with TRBD1 matching 10 bases. The germline gives CDR1 ENHRY, CDR2 SYGVKD. CDR3 length: 15 residues. The V and J ends lost 6 bases and 5 bases, in that order; junction bases with no gene match: 10. The CDR3 here is CAISTGTGAVNEQYF. The CDR3 region has the DNA TGTGCCATCAGCACCGGGACAGGGGCCGTTAACGAGCAGTACTTC.

The CDR3 region has the DNA TGTGCCAGCGCGGACAGACCCACAGATACGCAGTATTTT. This translates into CASADRPTDTQYF. This sequence joins TRBV14 and TRBJ2-3; D may be TRBD1 (6 bases). Trimming removed 8 bases at V and 2 bases at J, with 11 bases between. In germline, CDR1 is SGHDN, CDR2 FVKESK. CDR3 length: 13 amino acids.

The chain links TRBV27 to TRBJ1-5; D is possibly TRBD1 (5 bases). There are 14 residues in the CDR3. CDR1 is MNHEY and CDR2 is SMNVEV in the germline V gene (reference sequence). Trimming shortened V by 5 bases and J by 6 bases, and 14 bases separated the two germline ends. The CDR3 region has the DNA TGTGCCAGCAGTCGTCAGGGTACGGGTCAGCCCCAGCATTTT. This gives the protein CASSRQGTGQPQHF.

The chain links TRBV5-1 to TRBJ2-1; D remains unclear. CDR3 length: 14 residues. Per the germline V gene, CDR1 is SGHRS and CDR2 is YFSETQ. V lost 0 bases, J lost 4 bases, and 8 bases lay in between. The CDR3 is CASSLDRTYNEQFF. CDR3 bases: TGCGCCAGCAGCTTGGACCGTACGTACAATGAGCAGTTCTTC.

This clone is a singleton in its sample. This chain joins TRBV2 and TRBJ1-3, with 8 bases lining up with TRBD1. Trimming took 4 bases from V and 4 from J; bases not matched to a gene: 9. Germline CDR1 SNHLY, CDR2 FYNNEI. This CDR3 has 16 amino acids. CDR3 amino acids: CASSGWTGLSGNTIYF. CDR3 DNA: TGTGCCAGCAGTGGTTGGACAGGGCTCTCCGGAAACACCATATATTTT.

The chain is built from TRBV19 and TRBJ2-3; D may be TRBD1 or TRBD2 (5 bases each). Trimming took 6 bases from V and 0 from J, leaving 10 bases between them. This CDR3 region has 14 residues. Germline V gene data show CDR1 as LNHDA and CDR2 as SQIVND (reference sequence). CDR3 in amino acids: CASSMGTSTDTQYF. CDR3 DNA sequence: TGTGCCAGTAGCATGGGGACGAGCACAGATACGCAGTATTTT.

DNA of the CDR3: TGTGCCAGCAGCCCAGGACCCGGGGAGCTGTTTTTT. Translation: CASSPGPGELFF. J is TRBJ2-2 and V is TRBV9; D is ambiguous. V lost 4 bases to trimming and J lost 6 bases, with 7 bases between them. The CDR3 has 12 residues. The germline gives CDR1 SGDLS, CDR2 YYNGEE.

The chain joins TRBV27 to TRBJ1-4, with 9 bases that match TRBD1. This CDR3 contains 15 residues. V lost 5 bases to trimming and J lost 1 base; unmatched junction nucleotides: 2. Germline assignment: CDR1 MNHEY and CDR2 SMNVEV (reference sequence). The chain's CDR3 is CASSTTGGTNEKLFF. DNA for the CDR3: TGTGCCAGCAGTACGACAGGGGGAACTAATGAAAAACTGTTTTTT.

This clone was observed a handful of times. The chain uses TRBV28 and TRBJ2-7, with 11 nucleotides matching TRBD2. Germline V gives CDR1 MDHEN, CDR2 SYDVKM. Losses at the gene ends were 5 bases for V and 3 bases for J; bases not matched to a gene: 6. The CDR3 loop spans 15 amino acids. In DNA form, the CDR3 reads TGTGCCAGCAGTGCCGGGACTAGCGGTATCTACGAGCAGTACTTC. Translation: CASSAGTSGIYEQYF. Drawing the rest from reference TRBV28 and TRBJ2-7, the complete variable domain is DVKVTQSSRYLVKRTGEKVFLECVQDMDHENMFWYRQDPGLGLRLIYFSYDVKMKEKGDIPEGYSVSREKKERFSLILESASTNQTSMYLCASSAGTSGIYEQYFGPGTRLTVT.

The chain is built from TRBV6-6 and TRBJ1-1, with D perhaps matching TRBD1 (5 bases). The length of the CDR3 is 12 residues. Trimming took 6 bases from V and 8 from J, leaving 13 bases between them. Germline V gives CDR1 MNHNY, CDR2 SVGAGI (reference sequence). CDR3: CASSSITGEAFF. The CDR3 DNA is TGTGCCAGCAGCTCGATCACAGGAGAAGCTTTCTTT.

This chain joins TRBV29-1 and TRBJ2-5; D is tentatively TRBD1 or TRBD2 (5 bases each). V dropped 6 bases and J dropped 5 bases, with 16 bases sitting between them. Looked up from germline, CDR1 is SQVTM and CDR2 is ANQGSEA. The CDR3 loop spans 13 amino acids. This CDR3 is CSVGLGGVETQYF. The CDR3, as DNA: TGCAGCGTCGGTCTTGGGGGAGTCGAGACCCAGTACTTC.

This clone has more than one count but fewer than ten. The chain is built from TRBV11-3 and TRBJ2-3, with 7 bases aligning to TRBD2. This CDR3 contains 15 residues. CDR1 and CDR2 from the germline V gene are SGHNT and YENEEA. Unmatched junction bases numbered 5, after V lost 1 base and J lost 4 bases. The CDR3 spells CASSLVVTSSDTQYF. The CDR3 nucleotides are TGTGCCAGCAGCTTAGTTGTGACTAGCTCAGATACGCAGTATTTT.

The CDR3 DNA reads TGCGCCAGCAGCAAGAACTCAGGGGTCAATTCACCCCTCCACTTT. It encodes CASSKNSGVNSPLHF. V and J are TRBV4-1 and TRBJ1-6, with D maybe TRBD1 (6 bases). Germline CDR1 reads MGHRA; CDR2 reads YSYEKL. CDR3 length: 15 amino acids. Trimming took off 5 bases at V and 7 bases at J, with 15 bases between the two ends.

This clone was picked up a small number of times. The rearrangement uses TRBV19 and TRBJ1-2; perhaps TRBD1 as D (5 bases). Germline CDR1 and CDR2: LNHDA and SQIVND (reference sequence). The V end was cut by 5 bases, the J end by 4 bases, with 8 bases between. This CDR3 contains 12 residues. CDR3 in amino acids: CASSGTSYGYTF. In nucleotides, the CDR3 is TGTGCCAGTAGTGGGACGAGCTATGGCTACACCTTC.

This chain uses TRBV19 with TRBJ2-7; 14 nucleotides align to TRBD2. The V and J ends lost 5 bases and 0 bases, in that order; junction bases with no gene match: 6. This CDR3 contains 17 residues. Germline V CDR1 and CDR2: LNHDA, SQIVND (reference sequence). The DNA of the CDR3 is TGTGCCAGTAGTGGGACTAGCGGGGGTCACAGCTCCTACGAGCAGTACTTC. Translating gives CASSGTSGGHSSYEQYF. The full variable domain, its missing parts supplied by reference TRBV19 and TRBJ2-7, is DGGITQSPKYLFRKEGQNVTLSCEQNLNHDAMYWYRQDPGQGLRLIYYSQIVNDFQKGDIAEGYSVSREKKESFPLTVTSAQKNPTAFYLCASSGTSGGHSSYEQYFGPGTRLTVT.

J is TRBJ1-3 and V is TRBV11-2; a weak D match, TRBD1 (6 bases). CDR1 is SGHAT and CDR2 is FQNNGV in the germline V gene. CDR3 size: 13 residues. V was shortened by 7 bases and J by 8 bases, with 15 bases between the two germline ends. CDR3 in DNA: TGTGCCAGCACCCTATCAGGGGCTGACACCATATATTTT. Translating gives CASTLSGADTIYF.

This clone appeared a few times. The genes are TRBV14 and TRBJ2-7, with D perhaps matching TRBD2 (6 bases). From germline, CDR1 is SGHDN and CDR2 FVKESK. V dropped 5 bases and J dropped 6 bases, with 14 bases sitting between them. This CDR3 region has 13 residues. CDR3 in amino acids: CASSNFLEGEQYF. The CDR3 DNA sequence: TGTGCCAGCAGCAACTTCCTGGAGGGCGAGCAGTACTTC.

The chain recombines TRBV28 with TRBJ2-3; D might be TRBD2 (6 bases). This CDR3 is 14 amino acids long. Trimming pared 10 bases from V and 4 bases from J, leaving 18 bases between. Per the germline V gene, CDR1 is MDHEN and CDR2 is SYDVKM. The DNA of the CDR3 is TGTGCCATCTACGGCCCCTCGGGGGCAGATACGCAGTATTTT. This codes for CAIYGPSGADTQYF.

V is TRBV11-3 and J is TRBJ2-3; 14 bases fit TRBD2. V dropped 5 bases and J dropped 0; count of bases not matched to a gene: 4. Per germline, CDR1 SGHNT and CDR2 YENEEA. The CDR3 contains 17 residues. The CDR3 DNA reads as TGTGCCAGCAGCCCCGGGACTAGCGGGGGTAGCACAGATACGCAGTATTTT. This sequence encodes CASSPGTSGGSTDTQYF. Complete variable domain (other parts from reference TRBV11-3 and TRBJ2-3): EAGVVQSPRYKIIEKKQPVAFWCNPISGHNTLYWYLQNLGQGPELLIRYENEEAVDDSQLPKDRFSAERLKGVDSTLKIQPAELGDSAVYLCASSPGTSGGSTDTQYFGPGTRLTVL.

In its sample, this clone was seen once. The CDR3, as DNA: TGTGCCAGCAGCTTATTAGTCTACAGAAATCAGCCCCAGCATTTT. Protein product: CASSLLVYRNQPQHF. The V gene is TRBV7-6, the J gene TRBJ1-5; D is undetermined. Trimming took off 2 bases at V and 4 bases at J, with 12 bases between the two ends. Looked up from germline, CDR1 is SGHVS and CDR2 is FNYEAQ. CDR3 length: 15 residues.

The chain combines TRBV28 with TRBJ1-2; D not certain. The CDR3 is made up of 13 amino acids. Trimming stripped 7 bases from V and 4 bases from J, with 13 bases between. CDR1 is MDHEN and CDR2 is SYDVKM in the germline V gene. CDR3 DNA sequence: TGTGCCAGCACCCCGACGGATACCTATGGCTACACCTTC. Protein product: CASTPTDTYGYTF.

The chain uses TRBV5-1 and TRBJ2-5, with 9 positions matching TRBD1. V dropped 4 bases and J dropped 6; count of bases not matched to a gene: 10. The CDR3 has 15 amino acids. Germline CDR1 SGHRS, CDR2 YFSETQ. CDR3 in DNA: TGCGCCAGCAGCCAAGGGACAGGGTGGTTACAGACCCAGTACTTC. Translation gives CASSQGTGWLQTQYF.

The chain joins TRBV9 to TRBJ2-1; 11 bases fit TRBD2. V dropped 0 bases and J dropped 10; count of bases not matched to a gene: 12. The CDR3 extends over 17 amino acids. Germline values: CDR1 SGDLS, CDR2 YYNGEE. The CDR3, as DNA: TGTGCCAGCAGCGTAGCTTGGAATAGCGGGGGGGCAGGAGAGCAGTTCTTC. This codes for CASSVAWNSGGAGEQFF. Full variable domain (rest looked up from reference TRBV9 and TRBJ2-1): DSGVTQTPKHLITATGQRVTLRCSPRSGDLSVYWYQQSLDQGLQFLIQYYNGEERAKGNILERFSAQQFPDLHSELNLSSLELGDSALYFCASSVAWNSGGAGEQFFGPGTRLTVL.

In its sample, this clone was seen once. The chain couples TRBV19 to TRBJ2-2, with D possibly called TRBD1 or TRBD2 (5 bases each). From germline, CDR1 is LNHDA and CDR2 SQIVND (reference sequence). This CDR3 spans 15 amino acids. V lost 5 bases, J lost 2 bases, and 12 bases lay in between. CDR3: CASSPGTTNTGELFF. CDR3 bases: TGTGCCAGTAGTCCCGGGACGACTAACACCGGGGAGCTGTTTTTT.

This clone was picked up one time. The chain employs TRBV30 and TRBJ2-2, with 11 bases identical to TRBD2. In germline, CDR1 is GTSNPN, CDR2 SVGIG (reference sequence). The CDR3 runs 17 residues. Trimming cost V 0 bases and J 6 bases; bases outside gene matches: 9. This CDR3 reads CAWSVLRLAGGPGELFF. DNA of the CDR3: TGTGCCTGGAGTGTACTACGGCTAGCGGGGGGACCCGGGGAGCTGTTTTTT.

The table lists this clone with a few counts. The rearrangement links TRBV28 to TRBJ2-7, with D possibly TRBD2 on 5 matching bases. Germline CDR1 is MDHEN and CDR2 is SYDVKM. The V end lost 4 bases, the J end lost 1 base, and 14 bases lay between the germline ends. CDR3 length equals 15 residues. The CDR3 DNA reads TGTGCCAGCAGTTCCCCTAAGAGGGCTTCCTACGAGCAGTACTTC. This sequence encodes CASSSPKRASYEQYF. The whole variable domain, filled in from reference TRBV28 and TRBJ2-7, reads DVKVTQSSRYLVKRTGEKVFLECVQDMDHENMFWYRQDPGLGLRLIYFSYDVKMKEKGDIPEGYSVSREKKERFSLILESASTNQTSMYLCASSSPKRASYEQYFGPGTRLTVT.

V gene TRBV6-5 combines with J gene TRBJ2-3, with D maybe TRBD1 (6 bases). Germline-derived CDR1 and CDR2 are MNHEY and SVGAGI. The CDR3 is 13 residues long. V shed 2 bases and J shed 4 bases, with 7 bases lying between them. CDR3 DNA: TGTGCCAGCAGTTACGGGGGCCCAGATACGCAGTATTTT. Amino acids: CASSYGGPDTQYF.